This record concerns one T cell receptor (beta chain) sequence. The antigen is not known. This entry is derived from a study of graft-versus-host responses after intestinal transplantation. Looking at the study overall: The transplants performed in recipients were multivisceral, liver-intestinal, or isolated intestinal.

This table comes from immunoSEQ multiplex PCR, and its TCRdb copy is limited to in-frame clones, with some not included. The repertoire has under 130,000 clones, over 85% of them found once; the top ten carry around 1.2%. Study conclusions and caveats: Recipient-marrow GvH clones were detected, some having first appeared in ileum or blood.

This TCR was recovered from a human donor who received an intestinal transplant. Specimen: unstimulated CD8+ T cells sorted from spleen or lymph node cells, collected before intestinal transplant.

The CDR3 coding sequence is TGTGCCAGCAGCCAAGGGAGATATAACGAATTCCTTTACAATGAGCAGTTCTTC. Translation: CASSQGRYNEFLYNEQFF. The chain combines TRBV28 with TRBJ2-1; perhaps TRBD2 as D (5 bases). With 6 bases removed from V and 4 bases from J, the gap between germline ends came to 25 bases. Per germline, CDR1 MDHEN and CDR2 SYDVKM. The CDR3 runs 18 residues.